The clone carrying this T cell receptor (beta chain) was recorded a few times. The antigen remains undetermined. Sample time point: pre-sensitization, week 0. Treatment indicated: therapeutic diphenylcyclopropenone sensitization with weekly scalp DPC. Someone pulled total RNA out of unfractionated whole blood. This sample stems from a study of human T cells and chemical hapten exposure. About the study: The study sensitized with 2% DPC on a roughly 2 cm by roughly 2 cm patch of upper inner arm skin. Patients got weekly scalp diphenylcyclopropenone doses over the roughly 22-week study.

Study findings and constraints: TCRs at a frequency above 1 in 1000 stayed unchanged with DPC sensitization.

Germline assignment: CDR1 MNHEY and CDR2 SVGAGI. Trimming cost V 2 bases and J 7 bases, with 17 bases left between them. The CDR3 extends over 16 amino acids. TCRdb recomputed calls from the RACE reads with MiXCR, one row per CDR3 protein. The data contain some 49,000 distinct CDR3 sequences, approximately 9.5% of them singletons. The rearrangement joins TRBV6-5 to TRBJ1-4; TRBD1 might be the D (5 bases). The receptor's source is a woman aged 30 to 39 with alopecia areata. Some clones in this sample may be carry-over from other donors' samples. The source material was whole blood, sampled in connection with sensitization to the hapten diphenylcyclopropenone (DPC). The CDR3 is CASSYSLRGCSEKLFF. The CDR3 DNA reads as TGTGCCAGCAGTTACAGCTTGCGGGGGTGTAGTGAAAAACTGTTTTTT.